This passage covers 7 T cell receptor beta chains from one sample sequenced in a study of T cell responses to AZD1222 COVID-19 vaccine. Profiled with immunoSEQ multiplex PCR; TCRdb holds only in-frame clones, not every one. The sample records 150,000 to 200,000 clones, under 95% being singletons. The sample was peripheral blood, taken 28 days after the second AZD1222 dose. These receptor sequences come from an adult who received the AZD1222 COVID-19 vaccine.

The chain is built from TRBV10-2 and TRBJ2-7; D unresolved. The CDR3 length is 15 residues. Trimming removed 6 bases from V and 4 bases from J, with 19 bases in between. Germline V gene sequence: CDR1 WSHSY, CDR2 SAAADI. Here the CDR3 reads CASSLTRTIRYEQYF. The CDR3 nucleotides read TGCGCCAGCAGCCTCACAAGGACCATAAGATACGAGCAGTACTTC.

The V and J genes are TRBV19 and TRBJ1-1, with D possibly being TRBD1 (6 bases). Trimming removed 3 bases at V and 1 base at J, with 15 bases between. CDR3 length: 16 amino acids. CDR1 is LNHDA, CDR2 SQIVND, per germline (reference sequence). Here the CDR3 DNA reads TGTGCCAGTAGTATCGAGGGGGGCCAGGGGAACACTGAAGCTTTCTTT. Translation: CASSIEGGQGNTEAFF.

The V and J genes are TRBV12-3 or TRBV12-4 and TRBJ1-1, with D perhaps matching TRBD1 (5 bases). V was trimmed by 4 bases and J by 11 bases, leaving 17 bases between them. This CDR3 comprises 13 residues. CDR3 amino acids: CASSSSGGSAAFF. DNA of the CDR3: TGTGCCAGCAGTTCCTCCGGGGGGAGTGCGGCTTTCTTT.

The chain is built from TRBV6-6 and TRBJ1-5; D not certain. The CDR3 sequence is 13 residues long. The germline V and J ends were trimmed by 6 bases and 7 bases, with 13 bases remaining between them. Germline CDR1 is MNHNY and CDR2 is SVGAGI (reference sequence). The CDR3 DNA is TGTGCCAGCAGATTATCTGATCAGCAGCCCCAGCATTTT. Amino acids: CASRLSDQQPQHF.

The genes are TRBV6-5 and TRBJ1-4; D remains unclear. There are 13 residues in the CDR3. The V gene's germline CDR1 is MNHEY and CDR2 SVGAGI. Trimming cost V 0 bases and J 6 bases, with 5 bases left between them. The CDR3 DNA is TGTGCCAGCAGTTACTCGAAATATGAAAAACTGTTTTTT. It yields the protein CASSYSKYEKLFF.

This clone was detected only once. The CDR3 spells CASSSAALMNTEAFF. DNA of the CDR3: TGTGCCAGCAGCTCAGCGGCTTTAATGAACACTGAAGCTTTCTTT. V usage is TRBV11-2 and J usage is TRBJ1-1; D unclear. Germline CDR1 is SGHAT and CDR2 is FQNNGV. Trimming took 4 bases from V and 0 from J, leaving 12 bases between them. This CDR3 is built from 15 residues.

The genes are TRBV14 and TRBJ2-3; D unresolved. Between the trimmed V and J ends, which lost 1 base and 7 bases, there was a span of 9 bases. CDR3 length equals 13 residues. Looked up from germline, CDR1 is SGHDN and CDR2 is FVKESK. CDR3 DNA: TGTGCCAGCAGCCAAGTTCCAGTCCATACGCAGTATTTT. Protein sequence: CASSQVPVHTQYF.